These T cell receptor beta chains were read from a single sample in a study of beta chain features in type 1 diabetes. Generated by immunoSEQ multiplex PCR, the TCRdb table keeps only in-frame clones and is missing some. This sample has fewer than 900,000 clones, with 15% to 20% found just once. The sequenced sample was naive CD4+ T cells from blood. These receptors were taken from a woman in her late teens or twenties in good health. CDR3s include the opening cysteine and the closing phenylalanine or tryptophan. The D gene is left open where the match is weak. Rows give clone size only sometimes, using once, few, many, or a class for an expanded clone.

>NA|TRBV5-6|NA|TRBJ1-2
TGTGCCAGCAGCATAAACCAGGGCTACACCTTC
CASSINQGYTF
>NA|TRBV5-1|TRBD1|TRBJ1-2
TGCGCCAGCAGCCAACAACCGGGACAGGGGATTCGCTACACCTTC
CASSQQPGQGIRYTF
>NA|TRBV14|NA|TRBJ2-1
TGTGCCAGCAGCCCCTCGAGACTAGTCTCCTACAATGAGCAGTTCTTC
CASSPSRLVSYNEQFF
>NA|TRBV5-1|NA|TRBJ2-1
TGCGCCAGCAGCTTGGGGGTAAATGAGCAGTTCTTC
CASSLGVNEQFF
>NA|TRBV9|TRBD2|TRBJ2-1
TGTGCCAGCAGCGTAGCGGGAGGCTCCTACAATGAGCAGTTCTTC
CASSVAGGSYNEQFF
>NA|TRBV2|TRBD1|TRBJ2-3
TGTGCCAGCAGTCAGACAGGGCTCAGCACAGATACGCAGTATTTT
CASSQTGLSTDTQYF
>few|TRBV19|TRBD2|TRBJ2-7
TGTGCCAGTAGTATGTTGCGGGAGCCCTCCCACGAGCAGTACTTC
CASSMLREPSHEQYF
>NA|TRBV4-1|NA|TRBJ2-1
TGCGCCAGCAGCCCCGGAGGGGGCTCCTACAATGAGCAGTTCTTC
CASSPGGGSYNEQFF
>few|TRBV6-5|NA|TRBJ2-7
TGTGCCAGCAGTTACTCGGTGACAGGCAGCTACGAGCAGTACTTC
CASSYSVTGSYEQYF
>NA|TRBV7-3|NA|TRBJ2-1
TGTGCCAGCAGCTTTCGAGGTTACAATGAGCAGTTCTTC
CASSFRGYNEQFF
>few|TRBV29-1|TRBD1|TRBJ1-1
TGCAGCGTTCGGGACAGCTTGAACACTGAAGCTTTCTTT
CSVRDSLNTEAFF
>few|TRBV25-1|TRBD1|TRBJ2-7
TGTGCCAGCAGTGGGGACAGGGCTCCCCACGAGCAGTACTTC
CASSGDRAPHEQYF
>few|TRBV20-1|NA|TRBJ1-1
TGCAGTGCTATTCACACTGAAGCTTTCTTT
CSAIHTEAFF
>NA|TRBV7-3|TRBD1|TRBJ1-2
TGTGCCAGCAGCCCAGGGGGGTCAGTCAACTATGGCTACACCTTC
CASSPGGSVNYGYTF
>NA|TRBV15|NA|TRBJ1-6
TGTGCCACCAGCAGAGGGTTCTCCTATAATTCACCCCTCCACTTT
CATSRGFSYNSPLHF
>NA|TRBV5-1|NA|TRBJ2-5
TGCGCCAGCAGTGTAAACGTGGAAGAGACCCAGTACTTC
CASSVNVEETQYF
>NA|TRBV21-1|NA|TRBJ1-5
TGTGCCAGCAGCAAGAACAGAGCGACAAGGGCTGGGCATCAGCCCCAGCATTTT
CASSKNRATRAGHQPQHF
>few|TRBV5-1|NA|TRBJ2-1
TGCGCCAGCAGCTTGGAAATCGAGAGCTCCTACAATGAGCAGTTCTTC
CASSLEIESSYNEQFF
>few|TRBV5-1|NA|TRBJ2-7
TGCGCCAGCAGTCGTGCTGCGCCTGGCTACGAGCAGTACTTC
CASSRAAPGYEQYF
>NA|TRBV5-4|NA|TRBJ1-2
TGTGCCAGCAGCTCTCTAACCATTGACTTACCGGGCTACACCTTC
CASSSLTIDLPGYTF
>NA|TRBV5-4|TRBD2|TRBJ2-4
TGTGCCAGCAGCTTCCGGGGGGGACTAGCGGCAGCCAAAAACATTCAGTACTTC
CASSFRGGLAAAKNIQYF
>NA|TRBV10-3|NA|TRBJ2-2
TGTGCCATCAGTGTTAGGGAGTCCGGGGAGCTGTTTTTT
CAISVRESGELFF
>NA|TRBV5-6|NA|TRBJ2-3
TGTGCCAGCAGCTTGACAGGGAGCACAGATACGCAGTATTTT
CASSLTGSTDTQYF
>few|TRBV4-2|TRBD2|TRBJ2-6
TGTGCCAGCAGCCAAGCCCGGACTAGCGGGAGCCTCTCTGGGGCCAACGTCCTGACTTTC
CASSQARTSGSLSGANVLTF
>NA|TRBV9|TRBD2|TRBJ2-2
TGTGCCAGCAGCGCTCGACTAGCGGGAGGGAACACCGGGGAGCTGTTTTTT
CASSARLAGGNTGELFF
>NA|TRBV27|NA|TRBJ2-7
TGTGCCAGCAGGGCCTTGGATTACGAGCAGTACTTC
CASRALDYEQYF
>NA|TRBV5-1|NA|TRBJ2-1
TGCGCCAGCAGCTTTGGGGGTCCAAATGAGCAGTTCTTC
CASSFGGPNEQFF
>NA|TRBV18|TRBD2|TRBJ2-5
TGTGCCAGCTCACCCGGACTAGCGGAGATCCAAGAGACCCAGTACTTC
CASSPGLAEIQETQYF
>few|TRBV7-2|NA|TRBJ2-5
TGTGCCAGCAGCTTAGTCTACCAAGAGACCCAGTACTTC
CASSLVYQETQYF
>few|TRBV28|NA|TRBJ2-1
TGTGCCAGCAGTTTTGACGATTACAATGAGCAGTTCTTC
CASSFDDYNEQFF
>NA|TRBV7-8|NA|TRBJ2-7
TGTGCCAGCAGCCACCGGGAACGTTCCTACGAGCAGTACTTC
CASSHRERSYEQYF
>NA|TRBV4-2|NA|TRBJ1-1
TGTGCCAGCAGCGTGCCGAAGGGGGACACTGAAGCTTTCTTT
CASSVPKGDTEAFF
>NA|TRBV7-9|NA|TRBJ2-7
TGTGCCAGCAGCTTAGCCCAACAGGGTTACGTAAACGAGCAGTACTTC
CASSLAQQGYVNEQYF
>few|TRBV2|TRBD2|TRBJ2-3
TGTGCCAGCAGTCTGCGGGAGGGCCCCGATACGCAGTATTTT
CASSLREGPDTQYF
>few|TRBV6-1|NA|TRBJ2-7
TGTGCCAGCAGTCCTACTTTTACCTTGTCCTACGAGCAGTACTTC
CASSPTFTLSYEQYF
>few|TRBV29-1|NA|TRBJ2-2
TGCAGCGTTTCATCCCCCGGGGAGCTGTTTTTT
CSVSSPGELFF
>NA|TRBV21-1|NA|TRBJ1-2
TGTGCCAGCAGCTCTCGGAATGGACAGAACTATGGCTACACCTTC
CASSSRNGQNYGYTF
>few|TRBV28|NA|TRBJ1-2
TGTGCCAGCAGTTTTTTCGGCTATGGCTACACCTTC
CASSFFGYGYTF
>few|TRBV7-3|TRBD2|TRBJ2-1
TGTGCCAGCAGCTTGGGGACTAGCGCCAATGAGCAGTTCTTC
CASSLGTSANEQFF
>few|TRBV10-2|TRBD2|TRBJ2-1
TGCGCCAGCGCAGCGGGGGGGTTGTACAATGAGCAGTTCTTC
CASAAGGLYNEQFF
>few|TRBV7-9|NA|TRBJ2-1
TGTGCCAGCAGCCCCGTGGGAGTCGGGAATGAGCAGTTCTTC
CASSPVGVGNEQFF
>few|TRBV28|TRBD2|TRBJ2-1
TGTGCCAGCAGCCCAAGACTAGCGGGAGGGCCGGCGAATGAGCAGTTCTTC
CASSPRLAGGPANEQFF
>NA|TRBV28|NA|TRBJ2-7
TGTGCCAGCAGTTTGGCTGGGAACAGGCGGTACGAGCAGTACTTC
CASSLAGNRRYEQYF
>few|TRBV5-4|TRBD1|TRBJ2-1
TGTGCCAGCAGGGTGGGGACAGGGCTCTACAATGAGCAGTTCTTC
CASRVGTGLYNEQFF
>NA|TRBV18|TRBD2|TRBJ2-3
TGTGCCAGCTCCGGACTAGCGGGCACCACAGATACGCAGTATTTT
CASSGLAGTTDTQYF
>few|TRBV25-1|TRBD1|TRBJ2-2
TGTGCCAGCAGTGCCTGGGACAGGGGTAACACCGGGGAGCTGTTTTTT
CASSAWDRGNTGELFF
>few|TRBV4-3|NA|TRBJ2-6
TGCGCCAGCAGCCAGTCTGTCACAGGCTCTGGGGCCAACGTCCTGACTTTC
CASSQSVTGSGANVLTF
>NA|TRBV7-8|NA|TRBJ2-1
TGTGCCAGCAGCTTAGCCAGGCGCTCCTACAATGAGCAGTTCTTC
CASSLARRSYNEQFF
>NA|TRBV7-6|TRBD2|TRBJ2-3
TGTGCCAGCAGCCCAACTAGCGGGAGGGCTCTACCCACAGATACGCAGTATTTT
CASSPTSGRALPTDTQYF
>NA|TRBV5-1|TRBD2|TRBJ2-2
TGCGCCAGCAGCTTGTGGAGCGGGGTGAACACCGGGGAGCTGTTTTTT
CASSLWSGVNTGELFF
>NA|TRBV6-6|NA|TRBJ2-3
TGTGCCAGCAGGGGAGATACGCAGTATTTT
CASRGDTQYF
>few|TRBV15|NA|TRBJ1-3
TGTGCCACCAGCAGAGGGAAGAACGGGAACTCTGGAAACACCATATATTTT
CATSRGKNGNSGNTIYF
>NA|TRBV29-1|NA|TRBJ2-3
TGCAGCGTTGTTGCCCGACCAAGCACAGATACGCAGTATTTT
CSVVARPSTDTQYF
>few|TRBV29-1|NA|TRBJ1-1
TGCAGCTCGGACCCGACACTGAACACTGAAGCTTTCTTT
CSSDPTLNTEAFF
>few|TRBV29-1|NA|TRBJ1-1
TGCAGCGTTACCCAAACAGTGAACACTGAAGCTTTCTTT
CSVTQTVNTEAFF
>NA|TRBV7-2|NA|TRBJ2-7
TGTGCCAGCAGTTATGGGCCGGACAGCCGCTACGAGCAGTACTTC
CASSYGPDSRYEQYF
>few|TRBV4-2|NA|TRBJ1-5
TGTGCCAGCAGCCTTAAATCAGGGTCAGGACAGCCCCAGCATTTT
CASSLKSGSGQPQHF
>few|TRBV28|NA|TRBJ2-7
TGTGCCAGCAGTCCTAACGTCCGCTCCTACGAGCAGTACTTC
CASSPNVRSYEQYF
>NA|TRBV29-1|TRBD1|TRBJ2-1
TGCAGCGTTGTCAGCCAGGGGGTCATGAGCTCCTACAATGAGCAGTTCTTC
CSVVSQGVMSSYNEQFF